The clone carrying this TCR beta chain came up a few times. Its antigen remains unidentified. CDR1 MDHEN and CDR2 SYDVKM come from the germline V gene. The length of the CDR3 is 12 residues. Trimming took 6 bases from V and 7 from J, leaving 12 bases between them. Every isolated RNA sample was fully reverse transcribed, so sequencing captured expressed TCRB transcripts. Measured with immunoSEQ multiplex PCR; TCRdb has only the in-frame clones, and not every one. Seen here are 300,000 to 400,000 clones, 8.5% to 10% observed once, and the top ten hold roughly 0.6%. The data originate from a study of beta chain features in type 1 diabetes. Overall study results and limits: TCRB CDR3 length was moderately but significantly reduced in all four CD4+ subsets of Type 1 diabetes patients.

The receptor comes from a man aged 30 to 45 with type 1 diabetes. The sample comprised central memory CD4+ T cells from blood. The gene calls are TRBV28 and TRBJ1-1; D ambiguous. Written as DNA, the CDR3 is TGTGCCAGCAGCGTGACCGGTGGTGAAGCTTTCTTT. Translating gives CASSVTGGEAFF.